These 8 T cell receptor beta chains were sequenced from one sample in a study of blood T cell repertoires in COVID-19. Assay used: immunoSEQ multiplex PCR; TCRdb lists only in-frame clones, some missing. The sample records fewer than 250,000 clones, 85% to 90% being singletons. The sequenced sample was peripheral blood. The receptors were gathered from a man aged 45-60 years with acute or convalescent COVID-19.

The chain links TRBV2 to TRBJ1-5, with TRBD1 as a possible D gene (5 bases). The CDR3 is made up of 17 amino acids. Germline V gene data show CDR1 as SNHLY and CDR2 as FYNNEI. Between the trimmed V and J ends, which lost 3 bases and 5 bases, there was a span of 20 bases. The CDR3 loop reads CASSDGPGLKWDQPQHF. Written as DNA, the CDR3 is TGTGCCAGCAGTGACGGTCCGGGACTCAAATGGGATCAGCCCCAGCATTTT.

This chain links TRBV3-1 (or the pseudogene TRBV3-2) with TRBJ1-1; a possible D gene is TRBD1 (5 bases). CDR1 is LGHDT, CDR2 YNNKEL, per germline (reference sequence). V was shortened by 4 bases and J by 1 base, with 16 bases between the two germline ends. This CDR3 contains 16 residues. The CDR3 DNA sequence: TGTGCCAGCAGCCGGCATTTGACAGATACGAACACTGAAGCTTTCTTT. This sequence encodes CASSRHLTDTNTEAFF.

The chain is built from TRBV7-2 and TRBJ1-3; no reliable D call. The CDR3 runs 14 residues. V lost 1 base and J lost 2, with 6 bases in between. Looked up from germline, CDR1 is SGHTA and CDR2 is FQGNSA. The CDR3 sequence: CASSLGQAGNTIYF. CDR3 DNA: TGTGCCAGCAGCTTAGGGCAGGCTGGAAACACCATATATTTT.

The chain links TRBV5-1 to TRBJ1-1; 8 nucleotides align to TRBD1. Germline CDR1 and CDR2: SGHRS and YFSETQ. Trimming removed 4 bases from V and 0 bases from J; junction bases left unmatched: 11. CDR3 size: 17 residues. CDR3 in DNA: TGCGCCAGCAGCGAAGGACAGGGAAGGATAATGAACACTGAAGCTTTCTTT. Translating gives CASSEGQGRIMNTEAFF.

The gene calls are TRBV28 and TRBJ1-4, with D possibly being TRBD1 (5 bases). The CDR3 has 15 residues. V was pared by 4 bases and J by 2 bases, with 11 bases between. CDR1 is MDHEN and CDR2 is SYDVKM in the germline V gene. The CDR3 bases are TGTGCCAGCAGTTATACAGGCTACACTAATGAAAAACTGTTTTTT. Protein: CASSYTGYTNEKLFF.

V is TRBV27 and J is TRBJ2-7; TRBD2 matches 7 bases. The J segment lost 4 bases and the V segment lost 5 bases, leaving 8 bases of the junction unmatched. This CDR3 has 14 residues. The germline gives CDR1 MNHEY, CDR2 SMNVEV (reference sequence). This CDR3 reads CASSPREAGYEQYF. CDR3 nucleotide sequence: TGTGCCAGCAGTCCTCGGGAGGCGGGTTACGAGCAGTACTTC.

This chain connects TRBV29-1 to TRBJ1-1; D remains ambiguous. Germline values: CDR1 SQVTM, CDR2 ANQGSEA. V dropped 4 bases and J dropped 0 bases, with 6 bases sitting between them. The CDR3 has 12 amino acids. In DNA form, the CDR3 reads TGCAGCGTTGTGAGGGTGAACACTGAAGCTTTCTTT. Its protein is CSVVRVNTEAFF.

This chain links TRBV11-1 with TRBJ2-1; possibly TRBD1 for D (6 bases). CDR3 size: 14 residues. Trimming cost V 5 bases and J 1 base, with 9 bases left between them. CDR1 and CDR2 from the germline V gene are SGHAT and FQDESV (reference sequence). The CDR3 DNA reads as TGTGCCAGCAGCCAACAGGGTTCCTACAATGAGCAGTTCTTC. It is translated as CASSQQGSYNEQFF.